These T cell receptor beta chains were read from a single sample in a study of blood T cell repertoires in COVID-19. Here immunoSEQ multiplex PCR was the method, and the copy in TCRdb shows in-frame clones only, minus some. Counted here are roughly 300,000 clones, 80% to 90% occurring once; the ten biggest clones make up roughly 4.2%. Sequencing input: PBMCs or T cells enriched from blood (not recorded which). These receptor sequences come from a woman aged 35 to 49 with acute COVID-19. The CDR3 runs from the conserved cysteine through the conserved F or W. A D gene is named only where the DNA matches it firmly. Expanded clones get a size class; other rows say once, few or many, or leave the size out.

len	j_gene	d_gene	abundance	v_gene	CDR3nt	CDR3aa
12	TRBJ1-1	NA	NA	TRBV7-8	TGTGCCAGCAGCCTATTGAACACTGAAGCTTTCTTT	CASSLLNTEAFF
23	TRBJ2-1	NA	NA	TRBV12-1	TGTGCCAGCAGCAAGCCAGGACTACCGTTTAAGATTAACCTGCCCCACTCCTACAATGAGCAGTTCTTC	CASSKPGLPFKINLPHSYNEQFF
15	TRBJ1-2	TRBD1	NA	TRBV6-5	TGTGCCAGCAGTCGAAAGAACAGGGGGCTGGATGGCTACACCTTC	CASSRKNRGLDGYTF
16	TRBJ2-7	NA	NA	TRBV7-2	TGTGCCAGCAGCTTAGCTAGCGGTGGGGGACCCTACGAGCAGTACTTC	CASSLASGGGPYEQYF
15	TRBJ2-2	TRBD1	NA	TRBV28	TGTGCCAGCAGTTTCTTAGGACAGGGCACCGGGGAGCTGTTTTTT	CASSFLGQGTGELFF
16	TRBJ2-7	TRBD2	NA	TRBV7-2	TGTGCCAGCAGCTTGACTAGCGGGGGGAACATCTACGAGCAGTACTTC	CASSLTSGGNIYEQYF
15	TRBJ2-5	NA	once	TRBV6-1	TGTGCCAGCAGTGAACCTTGGCAGATCCAAGAGACCCAGTACTTC	CASSEPWQIQETQYF
12	TRBJ1-2	TRBD1	few	TRBV6-5	TGTGCCAGCAGTAGACAGGGAGTAGGCTACACCTTC	CASSRQGVGYTF
13	TRBJ1-3	NA	NA	TRBV28	TGTGCCAGCGGCGGGGCACCAGGAAACACCATATATTTT	CASGGAPGNTIYF
12	TRBJ2-1	NA	NA	TRBV6-5	TGTGCCAGCAGGCCTAATTATAATGAGCAGTTCTTC	CASRPNYNEQFF
15	TRBJ2-5	NA	NA	TRBV5-4	TGTGCCAGCTACAGGGGCGGGACGTTGCAAGAGACCCAGTACTTC	CASYRGGTLQETQYF
18	TRBJ1-3	NA	few	TRBV19	TGTGCCAGTAGTATGTATGGCCCAGGACACTCGACTGGAAACACCATATATTTT	CASSMYGPGHSTGNTIYF
15	TRBJ2-2	NA	NA	TRBV27	TGTGCCAGCAGTTTAATTGCGGGAAACACCGGGGAGCTGTTTTTT	CASSLIAGNTGELFF
13	TRBJ1-2	NA	NA	TRBV7-2	TGTGCCAGCAGCCCAATGTCCAACTATGGCTACACCTTC	CASSPMSNYGYTF
14	TRBJ2-5	NA	NA	TRBV29-1	TGCAGCGTACAACAGGGGGGAGGGTATGAGACCCAGTACTTC	CSVQQGGGYETQYF
14	TRBJ1-5	TRBD1	NA	TRBV3-1/TRBV3-2	TGTGCCAGCAGCCAAGGTCGACAGGGGGCCTTTATGCATTTT	CASSQGRQGAFMHF
15	TRBJ1-1	TRBD1	NA	TRBV5-4	TGTGCCAGCGAACAGGGGGGGGGCCTGAACACTGAAGCTTTCTTT	CASEQGGGLNTEAFF
15	TRBJ1-2	NA	NA	TRBV2	TGTGCCAGCAGTGAGAGCAGGGGAAGGCTCTATGGCTACACCTTC	CASSESRGRLYGYTF
16	TRBJ2-3	NA	NA	TRBV20-1	TGCAGTGCTAGTGGAGTAACAGGGTACAATCTTAATACGCAGTATTTT	CSASGVTGYNLNTQYF
15	TRBJ1-4	NA	NA	TRBV2	TGTGCCAGCAGTGAAGCCCCGGGGTATAATGAAAAACTGTTTTTT	CASSEAPGYNEKLFF
16	TRBJ2-2	TRBD2	once	TRBV5-4	TGTGCCAGCAGCTTGGGACTAGCGAGGAAGGCGGGGGAGCTGTTTTTT	CASSLGLARKAGELFF
13	TRBJ2-5	NA	NA	TRBV3-1/TRBV3-2	TGTGCCAGCAAGATTAGGGGATCGGAGACCCAGTACTTC	CASKIRGSETQYF